Below are 13 T cell receptor beta chains sequenced from a single sample in a study of blood T cell repertoires in COVID-19. Data came from immunoSEQ multiplex PCR; TCRdb stores just in-frame clones and leaves some out. The repertoire holds approximately 38,000 clones, about nine tenths seen once, with around 5.4% in the top ten. Sequenced input: peripheral blood. The receptor set was obtained from an elderly woman with acute or convalescent COVID-19.

The chain uses TRBV4-3 and TRBJ2-7, with TRBD2 matching over 10 bases. Germline V gives CDR1 LGHNA, CDR2 YSLEER. The CDR3 covers 15 residues. After removal of 4 bases from V and 6 bases from J, the junction contained 9 bases not matched to a gene. CDR3 coding DNA: TGCGCCAGCAGCCCGCTAGCGGGGGAAAGTAGCGAGCAGTACTTC. Protein sequence: CASSPLAGESSEQYF.

J is TRBJ2-1 and V is TRBV10-3; TRBD2 aligns across 9 bases. Looked up from germline, CDR1 is ENHRY and CDR2 is SYGVKD. J was trimmed by 4 bases and V by 6 bases; bases with no gene match: 4. The CDR3 is 14 residues long. CDR3 protein: CAIRRAGGYNEQFF. CDR3 nucleotides: TGTGCCATCAGGAGGGCGGGGGGGTACAATGAGCAGTTCTTC.

The DNA of the CDR3 is TGCAGCGTCGACAGGGTTAGCTATGGCTACACCTTC. Its translation: CSVDRVSYGYTF. The rearrangement joins TRBV29-1 to TRBJ1-2, with 7 nucleotides matching TRBD1. The J segment lost 4 bases and the V segment lost 6 bases, leaving 5 bases of the junction unmatched. Germline CDR1 reads SQVTM; CDR2 reads ANQGSEA. The CDR3 is made up of 12 amino acids.

The chain carries TRBV9 and TRBJ1-1; 8 bases are shared with TRBD1. Unmatched junction bases numbered 1, after V lost 3 bases and J lost 3 bases. The CDR3 runs 13 residues. Germline lookup yields CDR1 SGDLS and CDR2 YYNGEE. The CDR3 coding sequence is TGTGCCAGCAGCGCGACAGGGGACACTGAAGCTTTCTTT. Translated, it gives CASSATGDTEAFF.

The genes are TRBV2 and TRBJ1-4; 9 bases are shared with TRBD1. The V gene end was trimmed by 6 bases and the J gene end by 2 bases; junction bases not matched to a gene: 4. CDR3 length: 15 residues. From germline, CDR1 is SNHLY and CDR2 FYNNEI. CDR3 in DNA: TGTGCCAGCAGAGACAGGGGGTTGACTAATGAAAAACTGTTTTTT. It yields the protein CASRDRGLTNEKLFF. Supplemented by reference TRBV2 and TRBJ1-4, the full variable domain reads EPEVTQTPSHQVTQMGQEVILRCVPISNHLYFYWYRQILGQKVEFLVSFYNNEISEKSEIFDDQFSVERPDGSNFTLKIRSTKLEDSAMYFCASRDRGLTNEKLFFGSGTQLSVL.

The V and J genes are TRBV3-1 (or the pseudogene TRBV3-2) and TRBJ1-6; 9 bases match TRBD1. V shed 4 bases and J 9 bases; nucleotides not matched to a gene: 10. Germline values: CDR1 LGHDT, CDR2 YNNKEL (reference sequence). This CDR3 contains 16 residues. CDR3 protein: CASSLFRTGAGSPLHF. CDR3 nucleotide sequence: TGTGCCAGCAGCCTCTTCCGGACAGGGGCTGGTTCACCCCTCCACTTT.

This clone was seen a single time. The rearrangement joins TRBV5-1 to TRBJ2-5, with TRBD1 identical over 9 bases. The V segment lost 2 bases and the J segment 5 bases; nucleotides outside the gene matches: 10. The CDR3 extends over 16 amino acids. Germline V gene sequence: CDR1 SGHRS, CDR2 YFSETQ. The CDR3 sequence is CASSLAPTGGIETQYF. CDR3 nucleotide sequence: TGCGCCAGCAGCTTAGCACCGACAGGGGGTATCGAGACCCAGTACTTC.

This clone was detected once. V is TRBV6-5 and J is TRBJ1-6; 7 nucleotides line up with TRBD1. The CDR3 extends over 15 amino acids. The ends lost 6 bases at V and 3 bases at J; junction bases unmatched: 5. Looked up from germline, CDR1 is MNHEY and CDR2 is SVGAGI. CDR3 loop: CASSRGQVYNSPLHF. The DNA of the CDR3 is TGTGCCAGCAGCCGCGGACAGGTCTATAATTCACCCCTCCACTTT.

The chain combines TRBV27 with TRBJ1-2, with a tentative D call TRBD1 (5 bases). The V and J ends lost 7 bases and 6 bases respectively, with 15 bases between them. CDR1 is MNHEY and CDR2 is SMNVEV in the germline V gene (reference sequence). The CDR3 runs 13 residues. CDR3 sequence (DNA): TGTGCCAGCACCTCAGCAAGGGGCGATGGCTACACCTTC. Its translation is CASTSARGDGYTF.

The chain joins TRBV18 to TRBJ1-3; the D is unclear. The germline V and J ends were trimmed by 5 bases and 6 bases, with 20 bases remaining between them. This CDR3 region has 16 residues. Per the germline V gene, CDR1 is KGHSH and CDR2 is LQKENI. The DNA for the CDR3 is TGTGCCAGCTCAACCTACGGGCGGGAAGGAGAAAACACCATATATTTT. Protein product: CASSTYGREGENTIYF.

This chain connects TRBV7-8 to TRBJ1-1; D remains ambiguous. V was pared by 7 bases and J by 1 base, with 10 bases between. Germline CDR1 SGHVS, CDR2 FQNEAQ. The CDR3 is made up of 13 amino acids. The CDR3 nucleotides read TGTGCCAGCACCCTTACAGAGAACACTGAAGCTTTCTTT. It yields the protein CASTLTENTEAFF.

This chain joins TRBV11-2 and TRBJ2-3; D gene uncertain. Between the trimmed V and J ends, which lost 0 bases and 0 bases, there was a span of 7 bases. This CDR3 is built from 15 residues. Germline V gives CDR1 SGHAT, CDR2 FQNNGV. The CDR3 spells CASSLDHGSTDTQYF. Written as DNA, the CDR3 is TGTGCCAGCAGCTTAGATCACGGTAGCACAGATACGCAGTATTTT. Combining the CDR3 with reference TRBV11-2 and TRBJ2-3 gives the whole variable domain EAGVAQSPRYKIIEKRQSVAFWCNPISGHATLYWYQQILGQGPKLLIQFQNNGVVDDSQLPKDRFSAERLKGVDSTLKIQPAKLEDSAVYLCASSLDHGSTDTQYFGPGTRLTVL.

This chain uses TRBV5-1 with TRBJ1-4; no definite D call. Germline V lookup: CDR1 SGHRS, CDR2 YFSETQ. This CDR3 has 13 amino acids. The V end lost 0 bases, the J end lost 6 bases, and 6 bases lay between the germline ends. The CDR3 DNA is TGCGCCAGCAGCTTGGACCGGTATGAAAAACTGTTTTTT. Translation gives CASSLDRYEKLFF.